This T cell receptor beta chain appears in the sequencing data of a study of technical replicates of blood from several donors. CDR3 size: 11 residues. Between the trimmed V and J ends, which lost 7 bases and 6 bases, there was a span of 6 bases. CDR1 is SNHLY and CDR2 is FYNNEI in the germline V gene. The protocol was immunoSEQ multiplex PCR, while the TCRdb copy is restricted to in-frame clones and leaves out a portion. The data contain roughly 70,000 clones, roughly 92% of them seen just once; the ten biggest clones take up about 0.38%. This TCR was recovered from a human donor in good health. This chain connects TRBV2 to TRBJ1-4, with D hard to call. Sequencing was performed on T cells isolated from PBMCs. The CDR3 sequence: CASIYDEKLFF. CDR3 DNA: TGTGCCAGCATATATGATGAAAAACTGTTTTTT.